These 16 T cell receptor beta chains share one sample of origin, sequenced in a study of T cell repertoires in cytomegalovirus infection. One entry per CDR3 protein, called by TCRdb with MiXCR from the reads. Of 630,000 or so distinct CDR3 sequences detected, roughly a quarter appear once; the ten largest clones hold around 7.6%. The sequencing input was CD8+ T cells from PBMCs. These receptors were taken from a human donor in good health (CMV status not recorded). Some clones in this sample may be carry-over from other donors' samples.

The rearrangement joins TRBV7-9 to TRBJ1-4; TRBD1 agrees at 10 bases. CDR1 and CDR2 from the germline V gene are SEHNR and FQNEAQ (reference sequence). Trimming at V came to 2 bases and at J to 2 bases, leaving 2 bases not matched to a gene. The CDR3 covers 16 residues. For the CDR3, the DNA is TGTGCCAGCAGCTTACGACAGGGGGCGACTAATGAAAAACTGTTTTTT. Amino acid sequence: CASSLRQGATNEKLFF.

The rearrangement joins TRBV19 to TRBJ2-1, with a possible D match to TRBD1 (5 bases). The V end lost 1 base, the J end lost 5 bases, and 15 bases lay between the germline ends. This CDR3 has 16 amino acids. Germline V CDR1 and CDR2: LNHDA, SQIVND (reference sequence). This CDR3 reads CASSIVGGHLNNEQFF. CDR3 DNA: TGTGCCAGTAGTATAGTCGGCGGACACCTGAACAATGAGCAGTTCTTC. The full variable domain, in which reference TRBV19 and TRBJ2-1 provide the parts outside the CDR3, is DGGITQSPKYLFRKEGQNVTLSCEQNLNHDAMYWYRQDPGQGLRLIYYSQIVNDFQKGDIAEGYSVSREKKESFPLTVTSAQKNPTAFYLCASSIVGGHLNNEQFFGPGTRLTVL.

V is TRBV6-1 and J is TRBJ2-7, with 8 positions matching TRBD1. The CDR3 is 14 residues long. Germline loops: CDR1 MNHNS, CDR2 SASEGT. Trimming removed 5 bases from V and 2 bases from J; junction bases left unmatched: 5. The CDR3 sequence is CASSFPDRAYEQYV. CDR3 nucleotide sequence: TGTGCCAGCAGTTTCCCGGACAGGGCCTACGAGCAGTACGTC.

This clonotype was counted a few times. The J gene is TRBJ2-3, the V gene TRBV4-2, with 8 bases fitting TRBD2. The CDR3 spans 17 residues. After removal of 0 bases from V and 0 bases from J, the junction contained 5 bases not matched to a gene. Germline CDR1 is LGHNA and CDR2 is YNFKEQ. CDR3 nucleotides: TGTGCCAGCAGCCAAGAAGAAGCGGGGGATAGCACAGATACGCAGTATTTT. Translated, it gives CASSQEEAGDSTDTQYF.

The chain links TRBV25-1 to TRBJ2-4, with TRBD2 matching over 9 bases. The CDR3 sequence is 18 residues long. Trimming at V came to 4 bases and at J to 0 bases, leaving 10 bases not matched to a gene. Germline values: CDR1 MGHDK, CDR2 SYGVNS. The CDR3 reads CASSAGTSSPLAKNIQYF. DNA for the CDR3: TGTGCCAGCAGTGCCGGGACTAGCAGTCCTCTAGCCAAAAACATTCAGTACTTC.

The table lists this clonotype with a few counts. The gene calls are TRBV3-1 and TRBJ1-1; D perhaps matches TRBD1 (5 bases). This CDR3 comprises 17 residues. Deletions cut 0 bases from V and 1 base from J, with 15 bases between. CDR1 is LGHDT and CDR2 is YNNKEL in the germline V gene (reference sequence). CDR3 protein: CASSQEVSAGPNTEAFF. CDR3 DNA sequence: TGTGCCAGCAGCCAAGAAGTGTCTGCGGGACCGAACACTGAAGCTTTCTTT.

This clonotype was detected ten times or more. The CDR3 DNA reads TGTGCCAGCAGCTTGGTACCTGGAGATACGCAGTATTTT. It codes for CASSLVPGDTQYF. The chain carries TRBV7-2 and TRBJ2-3; no clear D gene. Per germline, CDR1 SGHTA and CDR2 FQGNSA. Trimming shortened V by 3 bases and J by 5 bases, and 9 bases separated the two germline ends. This CDR3 region has 13 residues.

The chain links TRBV12-3 or TRBV12-4 to TRBJ1-2; D call uncertain. The length of the CDR3 is 14 residues. The V and J ends lost 7 bases and 4 bases respectively, with 16 bases between them. The CDR3 DNA reads as TGTGCCAGCACCAACAATCAGTGGAGCTATGGCTACACCTTC. Translated, it gives CASTNNQWSYGYTF.

This clonotype was seen a handful of times. The chain links TRBV4-2 to TRBJ1-5; 10 bases are a match to TRBD1. After removal of 3 bases from V and 0 bases from J, the junction contained 11 bases not matched to a gene. Germline V gene sequence: CDR1 LGHNA, CDR2 YNFKEQ. The CDR3 is 19 residues long. CDR3 coding DNA: TGTGCCAGCAGCCAGATCGGGACAGGGGACTACTTTAGCAATCAGCCCCAGCATTTT. It yields the protein CASSQIGTGDYFSNQPQHF.

Comments on this clonotype: This may be a read error, as it is one base from a much larger clone. The chain couples TRBV4-1 to TRBJ2-1, with 10 bases that match TRBD2. V trimming: 3 bases; J trimming: 7 bases; junction bases outside the gene matches: 6. The CDR3 has 15 residues. Germline-derived CDR1 and CDR2 are MGHRA and YSYEKL. In nucleotides, the CDR3 is TGCGCCAGCAGCCATGAAGCGGGGGGGCAGAATGAGCAGTTCTTC. Its translation: CASSHEAGGQNEQFF.

As DNA, the CDR3 is TGTGCCAGCAGAGCCTGGGGTTTGGATCAGCCCCAGCATTTT. It is translated as CASRAWGLDQPQHF. The V call is TRBV7-9, the J call TRBJ1-5; D is undetermined. The V gene's germline CDR1 is SEHNR and CDR2 FQNEAQ (reference sequence). This CDR3 comprises 14 residues. V was pared by 6 bases and J by 5 bases, with 14 bases between.

This clonotype was observed a few times. The chain uses TRBV6-5 and TRBJ2-2; a possible D gene is TRBD1 (5 bases). Trimming left V 0 bases short and J 3 bases short, with 11 bases between. This CDR3 has 16 amino acids. Germline CDR1 and CDR2: MNHEY and SVGAGI. In DNA form, the CDR3 reads TGTGCCAGCAGTTACTCGCGAAGGGGATACACCGGGGAGCTGTTTTTT. It is translated as CASSYSRRGYTGELFF.

There are many counts of this clonotype. The chain is built from TRBV5-5 and TRBJ2-6; TRBD1 matches at 7 bases. Germline CDR1 is SGHKS and CDR2 is YYEKEE (reference sequence). With V trimmed by 6 bases and J by 4 bases, 16 bases remained unmatched. The CDR3 spans 18 residues. CDR3 nucleotide sequence: TGTGCCAGCACAGGACAGGACCGCCTCTCTTTGGGGGCCAACGTCCTGACTTTC. Protein: CASTGQDRLSLGANVLTF.

V and J are TRBV27 and TRBJ2-1; D not certain. The CDR3 runs 17 residues. Germline CDR1 MNHEY, CDR2 SMNVEV (reference sequence). V was shortened by 3 bases and J by 0 bases, with 15 bases between the two germline ends. CDR3 residues: CASSFYLGLNSYNEQFF. DNA for the CDR3: TGTGCCAGCAGTTTCTATCTAGGGCTTAACTCCTACAATGAGCAGTTCTTC.

This clonotype was seen at least ten times. The chain combines TRBV7-6 with TRBJ2-6; D call uncertain. The germline V gene encodes CDR1 SGHVS and CDR2 FNYEAQ. The CDR3 has 21 amino acids. V lost 1 base and J lost 0, with 22 bases in between. The CDR3 spells CASSLVPLGAQSPSGANVLTF. CDR3 bases: TGTGCCAGCAGCTTAGTTCCTTTAGGCGCACAATCCCCCTCTGGGGCCAACGTCCTGACTTTC. Together with reference TRBV7-6 and TRBJ2-6, the CDR3 gives the full variable domain: GAGVSQSPRYKVTKRGQDVALRCDPISGHVSLYWYRQALGQGPEFLTYFNYEAQQDKSGLPNDRFSAERPEGSISTLTIQRTEQRDSAMYRCASSLVPLGAQSPSGANVLTFGAGSRLTVL.

The chain couples TRBV29-1 to TRBJ2-3; D is possibly TRBD1 (7 bases). CDR3 length: 14 residues. Trimming cost V 8 bases and J 4 bases, with 19 bases left between them. CDR1 is SQVTM, CDR2 ANQGSEA, per germline. CDR3 sequence reads: CSFTGEASSDTQYF. CDR3 in DNA: TGCAGCTTTACAGGGGAGGCTAGCTCAGATACGCAGTATTTT.